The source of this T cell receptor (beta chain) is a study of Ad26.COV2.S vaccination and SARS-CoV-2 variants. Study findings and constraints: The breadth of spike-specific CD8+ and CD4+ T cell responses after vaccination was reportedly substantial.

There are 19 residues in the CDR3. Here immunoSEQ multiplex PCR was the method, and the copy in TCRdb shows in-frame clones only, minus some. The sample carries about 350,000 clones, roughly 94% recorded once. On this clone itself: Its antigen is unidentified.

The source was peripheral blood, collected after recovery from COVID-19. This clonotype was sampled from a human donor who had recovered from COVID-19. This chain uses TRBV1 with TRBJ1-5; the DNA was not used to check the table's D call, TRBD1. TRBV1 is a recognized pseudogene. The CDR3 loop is CTSSLLTGGYPPSNQPQHF. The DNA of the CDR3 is TGCACCAGCAGCCTTTTGACAGGGGGCTACCCCCCAAGCAATCAGCCCCAGCATTTT.